The 13 T cell receptor beta chains presented below share a single source sample, sequenced in a study of T cell responses to AZD1222 COVID-19 vaccine (dated by TCRdb to about 2021). Library prep was done by the immunoSEQ multiplex PCR assay. As stored in TCRdb, this immuneACCESS dataset retains in-frame rearrangements with V and J assigned. A fraction of the clones does not appear; measured against another copy, unresolved V genes explain less than half of the discrepancy, and the remainder lacks a known reason. The sample contains about 86,000 clones, almost 80% of them found a single time. Around 20% of the sample lies in the top ten. In the paper's terms, the time point label means: baseline before first vaccination. Sample: peripheral blood, taken on day 0 of AZD1222 vaccination. The receptors stem from an adult in good health.

This clone showed up just once. The rearrangement uses TRBV5-1 and TRBJ2-2; 12 positions match TRBD2. The V segment lost 6 bases and the J segment 7 bases; nucleotides outside the gene matches: 7. The CDR3 has 15 amino acids. CDR1 is SGHRS and CDR2 is YFSETQ in the germline V gene. The CDR3 is CASTPTSGSHGELFF. CDR3 sequence (DNA): TGCGCCAGCACCCCGACTAGCGGGAGTCACGGGGAGCTGTTTTTT.

By sample fraction, this clone is large (0.1 to 1%). This chain uses TRBV4-1 with TRBJ1-2, with 7 positions matching TRBD1. CDR3 length: 20 amino acids. Germline values: CDR1 MGHRA, CDR2 YSYEKL. Germline trimming cut 0 bases from V and 3 bases from J; bases unmatched to any gene: 19. The CDR3 DNA sequence: TGCGCCAGCAGCCAAGATCGTCTGCCGTATCGACAGGGCTTTGACTATGGCTACACCTTC. Amino acid sequence: CASSQDRLPYRQGFDYGYTF.

The CDR3 DNA sequence: TGTGCCAGCAGTGAAGAACTAGCGGAGCTTTACGAGCAGTACTTC. Its protein product is CASSEELAELYEQYF. The rearrangement links TRBV2 to TRBJ2-7, with 8 bases fitting TRBD2. V dropped 1 base and J dropped 4; count of bases not matched to a gene: 6. Per the germline V gene, CDR1 is SNHLY and CDR2 is FYNNEI. This CDR3 spans 15 amino acids.

The CDR3 sequence: CASSYRAGDSYNEQFF. The CDR3 DNA sequence: TGTGCCAGCAGTTACCGGGCGGGGGACTCCTACAATGAGCAGTTCTTC. The chain links TRBV6-6 to TRBJ2-1; 7 bases agree with TRBD2. Unmatched junction bases numbered 4, after V lost 2 bases and J lost 0 bases. The CDR3 totals 16 residues. Germline values: CDR1 MNHNY, CDR2 SVGAGI (reference sequence).

V is TRBV9 and J is TRBJ2-2; the match to TRBD2 covers 14 bases. The CDR3 totals 19 residues. CDR1 and CDR2 (germline): SGDLS, YYNGEE. After removal of 4 bases from V and 0 bases from J, the junction contained 8 bases not matched to a gene. This CDR3 is CASSFGTSGRLANTGELFF. The CDR3 DNA reads TGTGCCAGCAGCTTCGGGACTAGCGGGAGACTTGCGAACACCGGGGAGCTGTTTTTT.

V is TRBV10-2 and J is TRBJ1-2; D unclear. V lost 4 bases and J 5 bases, leaving 14 bases between the germline ends. Germline lookup yields CDR1 WSHSY and CDR2 SAAADI. This CDR3 contains 14 residues. The CDR3 DNA is TGCGCCAGCAGTGTCAAGGGCCGCGGATATGGCTACACCTTC. This translates into CASSVKGRGYGYTF.

The V gene is TRBV23-1, the J gene TRBJ2-3, with a weak D call TRBD1 (5 bases). TRBV23-1 is known as an ORF, though its function is uncertain. This CDR3 has 16 amino acids. The V gene lost 10 bases and the J gene lost 3 bases, with 23 bases spanning the gap. This chain's CDR3 is CATTWIDSRTTDTQYF. CDR3 nucleotides: TGCGCCACCACGTGGATCGACAGTCGAACTACAGATACGCAGTATTTT.

The rearrangement links TRBV4-1 to TRBJ1-5, with D unclear. V shed 0 bases and J shed 4 bases, with 16 bases lying between them. The germline CDR1 and CDR2 sequences are MGHRA and YSYEKL. The CDR3 is 17 amino acids. This CDR3 reads CASSQDRIRTLNQPQHF. The CDR3 bases are TGCGCCAGCAGCCAAGATCGAATCCGAACCTTAAATCAGCCCCAGCATTTT.

This chain joins TRBV19 and TRBJ1-2; 8 bases map to TRBD1. Trimming removed 4 bases from V and 0 bases from J; junction bases left unmatched: 4. From germline, CDR1 is LNHDA and CDR2 SQIVND (reference sequence). The CDR3 length is 15 residues. The CDR3 reads CASSTLGQANYGYTF. In DNA form, the CDR3 reads TGTGCCAGTAGTACCTTGGGACAGGCTAACTATGGCTACACCTTC.

V gene TRBV5-1 combines with J gene TRBJ2-4; the D gene is possibly TRBD2 (5 bases). Between the trimmed V and J ends, which lost 0 bases and 13 bases, there was a span of 8 bases. This CDR3 comprises 11 residues. Germline CDR1 reads SGHRS; CDR2 reads YFSETQ. The DNA for the CDR3 is TGCGCCAGCAGCTTGGACGGGGAACAGTACTTC. Its translation is CASSLDGEQYF.

The chain has TRBV28 and TRBJ2-1; 7 bases match TRBD2. Germline trimming cut 3 bases from V and 0 bases from J; bases unmatched to any gene: 11. Germline CDR1 MDHEN, CDR2 SYDVKM. This CDR3 contains 18 residues. In DNA, the CDR3 is TGTGCCAGCAGTTTCGAACTAGCGAACCCAAGCTCCTACAATGAGCAGTTCTTC. Protein sequence: CASSFELANPSSYNEQFF.

The J gene is TRBJ1-1, the V gene TRBV6-5; the D gene is possibly TRBD1 (5 bases). The CDR3 is 13 amino acids. Trimming pared 2 bases from V and 4 bases from J, leaving 8 bases between. Germline CDR1 reads MNHEY; CDR2 reads SVGAGI. CDR3 residues: CASSYTGGTEAFF. Written as DNA, the CDR3 is TGTGCCAGCAGTTACACCGGGGGCACTGAAGCTTTCTTT.

This sequence joins TRBV19 and TRBJ2-1; the D is unclear. CDR1 LNHDA and CDR2 SQIVND come from the germline V gene (reference sequence). V was cut by 6 bases and J by 1 base, with 13 bases left in between. The CDR3 loop spans 15 amino acids. CDR3 loop: CASSVSQSSYNEQFF. For the CDR3, the DNA is TGTGCCAGTAGCGTCTCTCAAAGTTCCTACAATGAGCAGTTCTTC.